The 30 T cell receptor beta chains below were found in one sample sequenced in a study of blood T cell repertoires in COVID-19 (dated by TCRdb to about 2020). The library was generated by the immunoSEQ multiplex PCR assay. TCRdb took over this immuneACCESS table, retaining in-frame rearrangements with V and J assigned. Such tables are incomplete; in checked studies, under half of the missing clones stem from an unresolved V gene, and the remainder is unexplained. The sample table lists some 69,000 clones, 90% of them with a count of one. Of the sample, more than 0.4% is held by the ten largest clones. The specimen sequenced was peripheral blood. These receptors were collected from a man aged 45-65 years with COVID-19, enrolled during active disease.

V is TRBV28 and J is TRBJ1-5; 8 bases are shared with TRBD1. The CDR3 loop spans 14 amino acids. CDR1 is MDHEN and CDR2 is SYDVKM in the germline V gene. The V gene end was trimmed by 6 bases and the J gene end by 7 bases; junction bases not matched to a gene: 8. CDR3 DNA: TGTGCCAGCAGCCCTAGGACAGGGTGGCAGCCCCAGCATTTT. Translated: CASSPRTGWQPQHF.

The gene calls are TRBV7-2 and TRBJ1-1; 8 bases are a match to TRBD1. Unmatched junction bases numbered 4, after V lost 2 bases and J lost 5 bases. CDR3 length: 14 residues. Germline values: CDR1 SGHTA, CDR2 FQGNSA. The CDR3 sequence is CASSLSRQGTEAFF. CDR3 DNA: TGTGCCAGCAGCTTAAGTAGACAGGGGACTGAAGCTTTCTTT.

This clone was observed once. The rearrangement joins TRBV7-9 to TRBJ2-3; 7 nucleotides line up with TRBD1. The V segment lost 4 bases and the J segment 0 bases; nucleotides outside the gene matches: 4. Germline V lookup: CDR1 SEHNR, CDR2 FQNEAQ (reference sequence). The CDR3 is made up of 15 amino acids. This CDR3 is CASSYRDRSTDTQYF. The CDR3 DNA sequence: TGTGCCAGCAGCTACCGGGACAGAAGCACAGATACGCAGTATTTT.

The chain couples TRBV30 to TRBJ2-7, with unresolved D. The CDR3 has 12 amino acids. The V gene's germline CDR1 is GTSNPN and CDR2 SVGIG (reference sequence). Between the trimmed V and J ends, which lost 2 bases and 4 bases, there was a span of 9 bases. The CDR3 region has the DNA TGTGCCTGGAGTCCCTCCAGGTACGAGCAGTACTTC. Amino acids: CAWSPSRYEQYF. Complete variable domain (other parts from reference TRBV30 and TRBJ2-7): SQTIHQWPATLVQPVGSPLSLECTVEGTSNPNLYWYRQAAGRGLQLLFYSVGIGQISSEVPQNLSASRPQDRQFILSSKKLLLSDSGFYLCAWSPSRYEQYFGPGTRLTVT.

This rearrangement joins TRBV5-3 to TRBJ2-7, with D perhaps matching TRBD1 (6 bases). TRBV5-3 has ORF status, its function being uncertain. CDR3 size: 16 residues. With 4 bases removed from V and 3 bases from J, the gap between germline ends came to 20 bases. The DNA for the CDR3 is TGTGCCAGAAGCCTACATTTCGGGACAACGAACTACGAGCAGTACTTC. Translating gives CARSLHFGTTNYEQYF.

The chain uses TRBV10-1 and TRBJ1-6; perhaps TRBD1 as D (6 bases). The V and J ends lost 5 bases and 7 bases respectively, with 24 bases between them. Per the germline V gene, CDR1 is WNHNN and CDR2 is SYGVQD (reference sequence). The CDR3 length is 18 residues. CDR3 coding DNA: TGCGCCAGCAGTACGGGACACCCGGTTCACGAGAAAAATTCACCCCTCCACTTT. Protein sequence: CASSTGHPVHEKNSPLHF.

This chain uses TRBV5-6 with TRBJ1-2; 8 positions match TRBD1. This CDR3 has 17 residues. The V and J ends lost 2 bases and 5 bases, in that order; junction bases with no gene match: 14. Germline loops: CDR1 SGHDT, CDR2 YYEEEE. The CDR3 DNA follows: TGTGCCAGCAGCTTAGAGTGGAGGACAGGGAGAGGGTATGGCTACACCTTC. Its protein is CASSLEWRTGRGYGYTF.

The CDR3 region is CASSDSDRGASGRAFYNEQFF. For the CDR3, the DNA is TGTGCCAGCAGTGACTCAGACAGGGGAGCTAGCGGGAGGGCGTTCTACAATGAGCAGTTCTTC. V usage is TRBV2 and J usage is TRBJ2-1, with 12 bases identical to TRBD2. Germline V lookup: CDR1 SNHLY, CDR2 FYNNEI. The V and J ends lost 3 bases and 3 bases, in that order; junction bases with no gene match: 18. The CDR3 runs to 21 residues.

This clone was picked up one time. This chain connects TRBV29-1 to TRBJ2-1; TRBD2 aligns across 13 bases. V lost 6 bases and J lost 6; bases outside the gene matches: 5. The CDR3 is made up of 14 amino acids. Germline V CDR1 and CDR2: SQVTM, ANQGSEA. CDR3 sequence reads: CSVGLAGVGNEQFF. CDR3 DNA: TGCAGCGTCGGACTAGCGGGAGTAGGCAATGAGCAGTTCTTC.

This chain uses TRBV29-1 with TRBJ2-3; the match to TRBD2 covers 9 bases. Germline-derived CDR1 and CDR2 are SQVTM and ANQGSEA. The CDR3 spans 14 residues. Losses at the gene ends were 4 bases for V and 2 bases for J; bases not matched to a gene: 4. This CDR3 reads CSVGLAGVTDTQYF. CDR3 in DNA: TGCAGCGTTGGGTTAGCGGGAGTCACAGATACGCAGTATTTT.

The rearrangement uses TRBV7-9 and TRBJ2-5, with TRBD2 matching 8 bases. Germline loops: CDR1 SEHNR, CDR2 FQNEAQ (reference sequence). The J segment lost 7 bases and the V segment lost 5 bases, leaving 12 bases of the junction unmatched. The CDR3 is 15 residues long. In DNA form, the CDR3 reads TGTGCCAGCAGCGTACAGGGCGGGAGGTATGGGACCCAGTACTTC. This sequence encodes CASSVQGGRYGTQYF.

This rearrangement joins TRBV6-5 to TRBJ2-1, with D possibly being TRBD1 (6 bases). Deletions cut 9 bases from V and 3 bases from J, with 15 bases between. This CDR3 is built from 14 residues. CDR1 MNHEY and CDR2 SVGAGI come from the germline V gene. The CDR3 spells CASVMDSYYNEQFF. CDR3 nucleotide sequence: TGTGCCAGTGTAATGGACAGCTACTACAATGAGCAGTTCTTC.

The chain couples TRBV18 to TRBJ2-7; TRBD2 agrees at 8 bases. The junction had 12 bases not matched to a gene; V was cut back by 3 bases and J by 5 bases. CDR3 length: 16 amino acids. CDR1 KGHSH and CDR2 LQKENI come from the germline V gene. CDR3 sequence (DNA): TGTGCCAGCTCACCCAGTCCTAGCGGGCCAGGACACGAGCAGTACTTC. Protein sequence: CASSPSPSGPGHEQYF.

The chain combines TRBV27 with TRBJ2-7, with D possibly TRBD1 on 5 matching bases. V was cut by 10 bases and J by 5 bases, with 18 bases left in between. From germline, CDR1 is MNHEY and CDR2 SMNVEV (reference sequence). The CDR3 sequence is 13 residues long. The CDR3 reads CATSLRVFDEQYF. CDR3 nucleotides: TGTGCCACCTCACTCAGGGTTTTTGACGAGCAGTACTTC.

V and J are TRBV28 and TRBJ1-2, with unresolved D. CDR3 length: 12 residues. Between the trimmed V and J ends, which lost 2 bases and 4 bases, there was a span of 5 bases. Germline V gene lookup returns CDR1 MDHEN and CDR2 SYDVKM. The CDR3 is CASSLPGYGYTF. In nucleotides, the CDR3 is TGTGCCAGCAGTTTACCGGGCTATGGCTACACCTTC.

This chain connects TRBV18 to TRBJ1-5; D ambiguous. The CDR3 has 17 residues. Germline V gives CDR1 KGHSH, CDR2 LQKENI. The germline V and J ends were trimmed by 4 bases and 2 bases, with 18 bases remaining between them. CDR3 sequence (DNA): TGTGCCAGCTCACGCTCAACTCTTCGGGGTGGCAATCAGCCCCAGCATTTT. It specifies CASSRSTLRGGNQPQHF. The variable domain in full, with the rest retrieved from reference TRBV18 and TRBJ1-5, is NAGVMQNPRHLVRRRGQEARLRCSPMKGHSHVYWYRQLPEEGLKFMVYLQKENIIDESGMPKERFSAEFPKEGPSILRIQQVVRGDSAAYFCASSRSTLRGGNQPQHFGDGTRLSIL.

The CDR3 DNA follows: TGCGCCAGCAGCTTGGCTCAGGGCGAAGCTTTCTTT. Amino acid sequence: CASSLAQGEAFF. The chain is built from TRBV5-1 and TRBJ1-1; a weak D match, TRBD1 (5 bases). The V end was cut by 0 bases, the J end by 8 bases, with 8 bases between. Per the germline V gene, CDR1 is SGHRS and CDR2 is YFSETQ. This CDR3 region has 12 residues.

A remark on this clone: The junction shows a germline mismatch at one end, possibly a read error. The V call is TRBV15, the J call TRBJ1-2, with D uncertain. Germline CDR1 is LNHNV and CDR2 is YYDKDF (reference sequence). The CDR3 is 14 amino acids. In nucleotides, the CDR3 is TGTGCCACCAGCAGAGCTGGCGATTACTATGACTACACCTTC. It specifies CATSRAGDYYDYTF.

CDR3 protein: CASKDRGHGNTIYF. CDR3 nucleotide sequence: TGTGCCAGTAAAGACAGGGGGCACGGAAACACCATATATTTT. The J gene is TRBJ1-3, the V gene TRBV2; 10 bases align to TRBD1. This CDR3 is built from 14 residues. Germline CDR1 is SNHLY and CDR2 is FYNNEI. Unmatched junction bases numbered 6, after V lost 9 bases and J lost 4 bases.

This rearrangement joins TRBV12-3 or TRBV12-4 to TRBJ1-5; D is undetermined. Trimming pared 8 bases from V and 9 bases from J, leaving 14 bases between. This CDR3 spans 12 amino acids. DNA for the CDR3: TGTGCCAGCGGGCCCTCGACCCGGCCCCAGCATTTT. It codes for CASGPSTRPQHF.

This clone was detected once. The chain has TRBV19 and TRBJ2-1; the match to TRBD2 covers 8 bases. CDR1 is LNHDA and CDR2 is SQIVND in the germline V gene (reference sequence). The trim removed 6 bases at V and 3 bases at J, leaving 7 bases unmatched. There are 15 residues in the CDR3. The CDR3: CASSNSAGVYNEQFF. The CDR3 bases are TGTGCCAGTAGCAACTCAGCGGGAGTCTACAATGAGCAGTTCTTC.

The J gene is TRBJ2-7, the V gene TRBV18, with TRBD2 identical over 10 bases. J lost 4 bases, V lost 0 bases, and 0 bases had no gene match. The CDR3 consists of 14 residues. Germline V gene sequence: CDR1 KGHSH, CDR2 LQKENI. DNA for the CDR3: TGTGCCAGCTCACCACCGACTAGCGGGTACGAGCAGTACTTC. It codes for CASSPPTSGYEQYF. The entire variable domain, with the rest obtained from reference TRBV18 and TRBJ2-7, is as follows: NAGVMQNPRHLVRRRGQEARLRCSPMKGHSHVYWYRQLPEEGLKFMVYLQKENIIDESGMPKERFSAEFPKEGPSILRIQQVVRGDSAAYFCASSPPTSGYEQYFGPGTRLTVT.

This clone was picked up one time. DNA of the CDR3: TGTGCCAGTGTGGTCGGTAGCGGGAGAAATGAGCAGTTCTTC. It codes for CASVVGSGRNEQFF. The chain couples TRBV19 to TRBJ2-1; TRBD2 matches 9 bases. The V and J ends lost 8 bases and 7 bases, in that order; junction bases with no gene match: 9. CDR1 is LNHDA and CDR2 is SQIVND in the germline V gene (reference sequence). The CDR3 contains 14 residues.

The CDR3 is CASSPGYRVGESSYEQYF. In nucleotides, the CDR3 is TGTGCCAGCAGCCCTGGGTACCGGGTAGGGGAAAGCTCCTACGAGCAGTACTTC. The chain carries TRBV7-9 and TRBJ2-7, with D possibly TRBD1 on 5 matching bases. Looked up from germline, CDR1 is SEHNR and CDR2 is FQNEAQ (reference sequence). Trimming stripped 5 bases from V and 0 bases from J, with 23 bases between. The CDR3 is made up of 18 amino acids. Full variable domain (rest looked up from reference TRBV7-9 and TRBJ2-7): DTGVSQNPRHKITKRGQNVTFRCDPISEHNRLYWYRQTLGQGPEFLTYFQNEAQLEKSRLLSDRFSAERPKGSFSTLEIQRTEQGDSAMYLCASSPGYRVGESSYEQYFGPGTRLTVT.

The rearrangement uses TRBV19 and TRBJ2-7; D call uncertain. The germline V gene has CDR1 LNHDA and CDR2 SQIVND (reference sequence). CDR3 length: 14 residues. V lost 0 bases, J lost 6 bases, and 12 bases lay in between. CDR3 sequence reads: CASSIDGTSVEQYF. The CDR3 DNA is TGTGCCAGTAGTATAGACGGTACGTCGGTCGAGCAGTACTTC.

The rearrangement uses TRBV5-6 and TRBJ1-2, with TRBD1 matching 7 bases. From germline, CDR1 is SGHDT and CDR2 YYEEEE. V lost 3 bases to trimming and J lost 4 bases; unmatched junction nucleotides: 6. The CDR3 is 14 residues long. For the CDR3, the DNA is TGTGCCAGCAGCTCAAGGGGGCTCGGCTATGGCTACACCTTC. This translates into CASSSRGLGYGYTF.

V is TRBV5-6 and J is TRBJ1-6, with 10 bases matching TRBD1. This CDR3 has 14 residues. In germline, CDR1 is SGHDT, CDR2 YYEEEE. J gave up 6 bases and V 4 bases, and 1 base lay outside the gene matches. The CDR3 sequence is CASSRDRGNSPLHF. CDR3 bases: TGTGCCAGCAGCCGGGACAGGGGTAATTCACCCCTCCACTTT.

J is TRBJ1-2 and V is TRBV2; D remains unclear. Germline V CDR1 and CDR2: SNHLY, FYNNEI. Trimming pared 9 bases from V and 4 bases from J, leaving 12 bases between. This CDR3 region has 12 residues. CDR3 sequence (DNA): TGTGCCAGTTGGACGGGATTCTATGGCTACACCTTC. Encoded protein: CASWTGFYGYTF.

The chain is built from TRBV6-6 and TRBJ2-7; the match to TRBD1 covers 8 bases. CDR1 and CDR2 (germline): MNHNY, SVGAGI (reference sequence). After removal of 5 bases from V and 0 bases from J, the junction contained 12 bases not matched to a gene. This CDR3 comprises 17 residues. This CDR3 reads CASSPRWDRRSSYEQYF. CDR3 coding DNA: TGTGCCAGCAGTCCTCGATGGGACAGGAGGAGCTCCTACGAGCAGTACTTC.

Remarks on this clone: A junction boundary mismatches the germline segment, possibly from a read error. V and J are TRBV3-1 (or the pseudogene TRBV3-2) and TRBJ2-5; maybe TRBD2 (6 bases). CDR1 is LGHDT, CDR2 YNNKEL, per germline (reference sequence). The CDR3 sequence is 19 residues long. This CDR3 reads CASSPRPNYRRAGGEAQYF. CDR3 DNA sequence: TGTGCCAGCAGCCCCCGACCGAACTACCGGAGGGCCGGCGGAGAGGCCCAGTACTTC.